This T cell receptor (beta chain) was obtained from a study of T-cell reconstitution after alpha-beta-depleted transplantation in children. Notes on the study in general: A year had passed since transplant, and T-cell counts and diversity by then came mostly from newly produced T cells.

Molecular barcoding with unique molecular identifiers was used for the TCRbeta library. Via MiXCR, TCRdb re-called the PCR reads, giving one row per CDR3 protein. The data hold a few hundred thousand distinct CDR3 sequences, with around 10% observed a single time. Germline V gives CDR1 DFQATT, CDR2 SNEGSKA (reference sequence). The J segment lost 2 bases and the V segment lost 0 bases, leaving 5 bases of the junction unmatched. This CDR3 has 15 amino acids. This clonotype showed up many times. Its specificity is not known. The starting material was PBMCs, obtained before TCRalphabeta/CD19-depleted stem cell transplant. This TCR was sampled from a boy under three years old with acute myeloid leukemia, due to receive a stem cell transplant. V gene TRBV20-1 combines with J gene TRBJ2-7; 9 bases align to TRBD2. For the CDR3, the DNA is TGCAGTGCTAGAGATCCGTCTAGCGGGGCCTACGAGCAGTACTTC. Its translation: CSARDPSSGAYEQYF.